Sequencing of this T cell receptor beta chain was carried out in a study of cytomegalovirus exposure and HLA in healthy donors. Points from the study as a whole: TCR beta chains associated with HLA were, in a later analysis, more clonally expanded than equally common others. Exclusion as indistinguishable affected some V segments, including TRBV6-2 and TRBV6-3.

With 60 Vbeta and 13 Jbeta primers, the PCR was carried out. Sequencing used immunoSEQ multiplex PCR; TCRdb keeps in-frame clones, though not all of them. The sample lists 200,000 or so clones, approximately 80% occurring once. On this clone itself: Its antigen is undetermined.

This CDR3 spans 15 amino acids. The germline V and J ends were trimmed by 3 bases and 3 bases, with 10 bases remaining between them. CDR1 is SGDLS, CDR2 YYNGEE, per germline. The gene calls are TRBV9 and TRBJ1-6; no reliable D call. The sample comprised PBMCs. The sequence derives from a woman aged 25 to 39 in good health and CMV-seropositive. The DNA of the CDR3 is TGTGCCAGCAGCGCCGAGCATAGCTATAATTCACCCCTCCACTTT. This codes for CASSAEHSYNSPLHF.